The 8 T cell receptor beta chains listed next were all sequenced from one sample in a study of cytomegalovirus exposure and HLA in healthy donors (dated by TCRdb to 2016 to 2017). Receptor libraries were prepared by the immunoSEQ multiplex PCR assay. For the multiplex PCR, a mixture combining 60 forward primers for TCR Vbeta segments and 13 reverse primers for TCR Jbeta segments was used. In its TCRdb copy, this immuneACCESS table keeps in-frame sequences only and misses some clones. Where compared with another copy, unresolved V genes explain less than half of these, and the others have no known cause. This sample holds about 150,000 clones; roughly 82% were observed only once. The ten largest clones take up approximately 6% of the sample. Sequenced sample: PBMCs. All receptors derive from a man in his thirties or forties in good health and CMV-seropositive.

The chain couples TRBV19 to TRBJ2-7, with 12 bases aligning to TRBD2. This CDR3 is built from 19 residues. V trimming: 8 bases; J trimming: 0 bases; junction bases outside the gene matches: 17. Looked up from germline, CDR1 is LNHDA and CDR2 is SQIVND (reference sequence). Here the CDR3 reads CASGGATSGRTHGSYEQYF. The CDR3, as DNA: TGTGCCAGTGGGGGGGCGACTAGCGGGAGAACCCATGGCTCCTACGAGCAGTACTTC.

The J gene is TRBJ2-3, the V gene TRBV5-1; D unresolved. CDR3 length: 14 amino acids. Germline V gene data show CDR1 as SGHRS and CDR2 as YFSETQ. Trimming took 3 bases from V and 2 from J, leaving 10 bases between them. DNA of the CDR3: TGCGCCAGCAGCTCCTCTCCCTTCACAGATACGCAGTATTTT. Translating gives CASSSSPFTDTQYF. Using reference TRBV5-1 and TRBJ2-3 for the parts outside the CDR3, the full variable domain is KAGVTQTPRYLIKTRGQQVTLSCSPISGHRSVSWYQQTPGQGLQFLFEYFSETQRNKGNFPGRFSGRQFSNSRSEMNVSTLELGDSALYLCASSSSPFTDTQYFGPGTRLTVL.

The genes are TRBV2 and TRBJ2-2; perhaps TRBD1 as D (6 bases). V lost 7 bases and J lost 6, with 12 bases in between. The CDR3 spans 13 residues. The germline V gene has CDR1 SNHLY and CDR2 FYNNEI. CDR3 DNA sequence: TGTGCCAGCACACAGGGAATCGCCGGGGAGCTGTTTTTT. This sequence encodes CASTQGIAGELFF.

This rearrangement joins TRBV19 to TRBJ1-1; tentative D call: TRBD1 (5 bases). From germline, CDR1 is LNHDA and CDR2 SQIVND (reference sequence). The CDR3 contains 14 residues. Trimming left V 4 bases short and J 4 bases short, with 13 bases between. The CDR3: CASSNPGLSTEAFF. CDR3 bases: TGTGCCAGTAGTAACCCGGGACTTAGCACTGAAGCTTTCTTT.

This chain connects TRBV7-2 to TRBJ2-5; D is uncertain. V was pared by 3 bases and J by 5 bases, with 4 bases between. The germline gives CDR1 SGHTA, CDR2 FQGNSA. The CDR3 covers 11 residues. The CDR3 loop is CASSFMETQYF. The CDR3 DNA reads TGTGCCAGCAGCTTCATGGAGACCCAGTACTTC.

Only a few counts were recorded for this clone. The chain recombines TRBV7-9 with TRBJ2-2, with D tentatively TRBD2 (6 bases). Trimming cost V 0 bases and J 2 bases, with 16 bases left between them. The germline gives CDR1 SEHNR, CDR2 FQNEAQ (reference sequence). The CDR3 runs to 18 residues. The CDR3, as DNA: TGTGCCAGCAGCTTAGCGCTAATGGGGGGACCCAACACCGGGGAGCTGTTTTTT. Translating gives CASSLALMGGPNTGELFF. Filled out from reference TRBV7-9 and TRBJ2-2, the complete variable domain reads DTGVSQNPRHKITKRGQNVTFRCDPISEHNRLYWYRQTLGQGPEFLTYFQNEAQLEKSRLLSDRFSAERPKGSFSTLEIQRTEQGDSAMYLCASSLALMGGPNTGELFFGEGSRLTVL.

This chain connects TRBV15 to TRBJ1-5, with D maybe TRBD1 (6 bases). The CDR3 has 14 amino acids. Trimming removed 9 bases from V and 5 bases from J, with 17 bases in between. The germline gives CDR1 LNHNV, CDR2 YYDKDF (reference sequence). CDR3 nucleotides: TGTGCCACAGCCAGCGGGGGGCGGGATCAGCCCCAGCATTTT. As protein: CATASGGRDQPQHF. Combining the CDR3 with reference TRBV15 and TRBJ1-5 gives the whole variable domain DAMVIQNPRYQVTQFGKPVTLSCSQTLNHNVMYWYQQKSSQAPKLLFHYYDKDFNNEADTPDNFQSRRPNTSFCFLDIRSPGLGDTAMYLCATASGGRDQPQHFGDGTRLSIL.

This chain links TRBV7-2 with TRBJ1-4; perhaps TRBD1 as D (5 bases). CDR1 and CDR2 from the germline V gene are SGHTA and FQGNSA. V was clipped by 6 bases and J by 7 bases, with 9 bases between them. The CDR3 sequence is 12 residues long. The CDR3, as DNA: TGTGCCAGCAGGCAGGGTTCTGAAAAACTGTTTTTT. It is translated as CASRQGSEKLFF.